This T cell receptor (beta chain) was profiled in a study of graft-versus-host responses after intestinal transplantation. Turning to the study itself: Each transplant was multivisceral, liver-intestinal, or isolated intestinal. After anti-thymocyte globulin induction, recipients took tacrolimus and steroids for approximately three years.

CDR1 and CDR2 (germline): LNHDA, SQIVND (reference sequence). CDR3 length: 13 amino acids. Trimming left V 7 bases short and J 1 base short, with 7 bases between. Details on this clone: Its antigen remains unidentified.

Assay used: immunoSEQ multiplex PCR; TCRdb lists only in-frame clones, some missing. Of tens of thousands of clones in the sample, approximately 80% are singletons; the top ten hold 0.39%. The sequencing used unstimulated CD4+ T cells sorted from spleen or lymph node cells, collected before transplant. The rearrangement uses TRBV19 and TRBJ2-2; the D gene is possibly TRBD2 (6 bases). The receptor was isolated from a human donor who was the organ donor for an intestinal transplant. DNA for the CDR3: TGTGCCAGTATGGGGGGGAACACCGGGGAGCTGTTTTTT. It is translated as CASMGGNTGELFF. The variable domain in full, with the rest retrieved from reference TRBV19 and TRBJ2-2, is DGGITQSPKYLFRKEGQNVTLSCEQNLNHDAMYWYRQDPGQGLRLIYYSQIVNDFQKGDIAEGYSVSREKKESFPLTVTSAQKNPTAFYLCASMGGNTGELFFGEGSRLTVL.